Detailed here is one TCR beta chain. Sequenced by immunoSEQ multiplex PCR; TCRdb stores in-frame clones only, minus some. The sample records 220,000 or so clones, around 88% being singletons. The data were taken from a study of blood T cell repertoires in COVID-19. On the study more broadly: COVID-19 samples, acute and convalescent, were from the United States, Italy and Spain. T cells, B-cell-depleted T cells, or PBMCs supplied cDNA or gDNA.

Trimming pared 3 bases from V and 1 base from J, leaving 13 bases between. The CDR3 consists of 14 residues. Germline V gives CDR1 GTSNPN, CDR2 SVGIG (reference sequence). Everyone who took part was roughly 18 to 100 years old, and they came from 24 US areas. The chain couples TRBV30 to TRBJ2-7; D possibly corresponds to TRBD2 (5 bases). Sequencing was carried out using PBMCs or T cells enriched from blood (not recorded which). The receptor's source is a woman between 50 and 59 years old with acute COVID-19. CDR3 nucleotides: TGTGCCTGGAGCCTCCGGGGAAATTCCTACGAGCAGTACTTC. Its protein is CAWSLRGNSYEQYF.